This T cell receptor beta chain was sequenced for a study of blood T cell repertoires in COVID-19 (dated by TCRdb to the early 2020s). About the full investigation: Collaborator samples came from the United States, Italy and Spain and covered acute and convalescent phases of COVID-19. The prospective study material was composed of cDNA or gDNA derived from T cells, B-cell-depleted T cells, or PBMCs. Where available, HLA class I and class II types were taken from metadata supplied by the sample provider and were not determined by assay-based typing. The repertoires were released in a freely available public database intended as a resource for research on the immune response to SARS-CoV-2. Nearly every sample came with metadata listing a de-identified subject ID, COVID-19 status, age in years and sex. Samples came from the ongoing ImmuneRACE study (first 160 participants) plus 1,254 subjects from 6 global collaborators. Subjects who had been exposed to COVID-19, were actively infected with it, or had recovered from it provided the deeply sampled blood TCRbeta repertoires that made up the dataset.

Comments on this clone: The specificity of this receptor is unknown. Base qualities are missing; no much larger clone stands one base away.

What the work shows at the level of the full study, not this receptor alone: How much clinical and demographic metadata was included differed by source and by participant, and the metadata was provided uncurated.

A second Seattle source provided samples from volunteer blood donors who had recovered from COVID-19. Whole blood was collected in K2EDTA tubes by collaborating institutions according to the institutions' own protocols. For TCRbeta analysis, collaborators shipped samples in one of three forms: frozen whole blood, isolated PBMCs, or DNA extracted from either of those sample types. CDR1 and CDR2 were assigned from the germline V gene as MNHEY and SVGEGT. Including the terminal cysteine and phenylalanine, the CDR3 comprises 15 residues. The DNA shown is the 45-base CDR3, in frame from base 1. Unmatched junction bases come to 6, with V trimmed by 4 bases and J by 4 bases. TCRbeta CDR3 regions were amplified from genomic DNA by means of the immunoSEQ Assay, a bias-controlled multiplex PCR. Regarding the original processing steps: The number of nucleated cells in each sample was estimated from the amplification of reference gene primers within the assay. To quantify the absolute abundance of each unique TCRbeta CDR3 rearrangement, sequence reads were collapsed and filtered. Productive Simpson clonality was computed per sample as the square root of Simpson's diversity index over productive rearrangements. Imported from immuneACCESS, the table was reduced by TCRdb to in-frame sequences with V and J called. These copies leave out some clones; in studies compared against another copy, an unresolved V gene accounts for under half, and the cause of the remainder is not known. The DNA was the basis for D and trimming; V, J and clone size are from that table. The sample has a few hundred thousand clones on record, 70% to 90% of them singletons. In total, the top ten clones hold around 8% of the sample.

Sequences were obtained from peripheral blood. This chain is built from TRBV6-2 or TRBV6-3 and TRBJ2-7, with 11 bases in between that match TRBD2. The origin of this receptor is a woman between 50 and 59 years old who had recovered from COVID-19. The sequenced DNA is TGTGCCAGCAGTTGGGGGCGACTAGCGGGGTACGAGCAGTACTTC. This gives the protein CASSWGRLAGYEQYF.